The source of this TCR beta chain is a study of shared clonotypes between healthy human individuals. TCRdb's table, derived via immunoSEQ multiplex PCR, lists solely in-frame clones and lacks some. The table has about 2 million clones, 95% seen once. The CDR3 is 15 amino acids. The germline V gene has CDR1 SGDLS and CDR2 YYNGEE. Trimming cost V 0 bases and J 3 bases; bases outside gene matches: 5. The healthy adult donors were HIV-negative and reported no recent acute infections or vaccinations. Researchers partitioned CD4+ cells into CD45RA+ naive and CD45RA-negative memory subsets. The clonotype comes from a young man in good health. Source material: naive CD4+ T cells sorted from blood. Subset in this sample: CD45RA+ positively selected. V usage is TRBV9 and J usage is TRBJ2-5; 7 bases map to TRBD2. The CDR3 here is CASSVGLGGKETQYF. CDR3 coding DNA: TGTGCCAGCAGCGTAGGGCTCGGGGGGAAAGAGACCCAGTACTTC.